The 32 T cell receptor beta chains below all came from one sample that was sequenced in a study of PD-L1 blockade in urothelial cancer. Time point specified: pretreatment peripheral blood. Generated by immunoSEQ multiplex PCR, the TCRdb table keeps only in-frame clones and is missing some. The sample has just under 50,000 clones; around four fifths are singletons. Sequencing used PBMCs, obtained around atezolizumab (anti-PD-L1) treatment. The source of these receptors is a man aged 65 to 79 with urothelial cancer.

The chain joins TRBV7-6 to TRBJ2-5; 7 bases are shared with TRBD1. The CDR3 runs 16 residues. Germline lookup yields CDR1 SGHVS and CDR2 FNYEAQ. The junction had 13 bases not matched to a gene; V was cut back by 4 bases and J by 5 bases. The CDR3 DNA reads TGTGCCAGCAGCTCCCCAGGACAGGCGGTTGGTGAGACCCAGTACTTC. Translating it yields CASSSPGQAVGETQYF.

V is TRBV28 and J is TRBJ2-7, with TRBD1 matching over 7 bases. Germline trimming cut 8 bases from V and 5 bases from J; bases unmatched to any gene: 15. The CDR3 runs 15 residues. CDR1 is MDHEN, CDR2 SYDVKM, per germline. CDR3 amino acids: CASSVMDRRADEQYF. The CDR3 nucleotides are TGTGCCAGCTCAGTAATGGACAGGCGAGCGGACGAGCAGTACTTC.

The V call is TRBV5-1, the J call TRBJ2-7, with TRBD1 matching 7 bases. The CDR3 extends over 14 amino acids. Germline CDR1 is SGHRS and CDR2 is YFSETQ. Trimming at V came to 4 bases and at J to 5 bases, leaving 9 bases not matched to a gene. This CDR3 is CASSPSTGVDEQYF. CDR3 bases: TGCGCCAGCAGCCCTAGCACAGGGGTCGACGAGCAGTACTTC.

The rearrangement joins TRBV2 to TRBJ2-5; maybe TRBD2 (6 bases). The germline V gene has CDR1 SNHLY and CDR2 FYNNEI. V was clipped by 7 bases and J by 0 bases, with 15 bases between them. This CDR3 contains 15 residues. The CDR3 DNA follows: TGTGCCAGCACTCTAGCTGGGGGGTACCAAGAGACCCAGTACTTC. This gives the protein CASTLAGGYQETQYF.

The J gene is TRBJ2-3, the V gene TRBV29-1, with a possible D match to TRBD1 (5 bases). This CDR3 region has 11 residues. CDR1 and CDR2 from the germline V gene are SQVTM and ANQGSEA. The germline V and J ends were trimmed by 4 bases and 6 bases, with 8 bases remaining between them. This CDR3 is CSVGQFDTQYF. The CDR3 coding sequence is TGCAGCGTTGGACAGTTCGATACGCAGTATTTT.

This clone was detected only once. The V call is TRBV10-3, the J call TRBJ2-3; D possibly corresponds to TRBD2 (8 bases). V lost 0 bases to trimming and J lost 8 bases, with 15 bases between them. The CDR3 is 15 amino acids. CDR1 is ENHRY, CDR2 SYGVKD, per germline. This chain's CDR3 is CAISESTGAGGTQYF. CDR3 DNA sequence: TGTGCCATCAGTGAGTCCACAGGGGCGGGGGGTACGCAGTATTTT.

This clone was observed a single time. The rearrangement joins TRBV11-1 to TRBJ1-2, with D possibly being TRBD1 (5 bases). Germline lookup yields CDR1 SGHAT and CDR2 FQDESV (reference sequence). V lost 5 bases, J lost 2 bases, and 12 bases lay in between. This CDR3 has 14 residues. CDR3 sequence: CASSEGGTNYGYTF. CDR3 DNA: TGTGCCAGCAGCGAGGGAGGGACCAACTATGGCTACACCTTC.

The rearrangement uses TRBV6-1 and TRBJ1-1; 8 nucleotides agree with TRBD1. After removal of 6 bases from V and 1 base from J, the junction contained 1 base not matched to a gene. This CDR3 has 13 amino acids. Germline V CDR1 and CDR2: MNHNS, SASEGT. The CDR3 coding sequence is TGTGCCAGCAGCACAGGGGGGAACACTGAAGCTTTCTTT. Translation gives CASSTGGNTEAFF.

The chain links TRBV6-5 to TRBJ2-3; the match to TRBD2 covers 9 bases. V gave up 3 bases and J gave up 1 base; unmatched junction bases: 5. The CDR3 is made up of 16 amino acids. Germline V CDR1 and CDR2: MNHEY, SVGAGI. The CDR3 loop is CASSYVERGGTDTQYF. The CDR3 DNA reads TGTGCCAGCAGTTATGTGGAGCGGGGGGGCACAGATACGCAGTATTTT.

This rearrangement joins TRBV19 to TRBJ2-3; TRBD1 aligns across 9 bases. From germline, CDR1 is LNHDA and CDR2 SQIVND (reference sequence). V lost 5 bases to trimming and J lost 2 bases; unmatched junction nucleotides: 8. The CDR3 runs to 16 residues. CDR3 nucleotides: TGTGCCAGTAGTCCTAGGGGACAGGGAGTCACAGATACGCAGTATTTT. Its protein is CASSPRGQGVTDTQYF. Together with reference TRBV19 and TRBJ2-3, the CDR3 gives the full variable domain: DGGITQSPKYLFRKEGQNVTLSCEQNLNHDAMYWYRQDPGQGLRLIYYSQIVNDFQKGDIAEGYSVSREKKESFPLTVTSAQKNPTAFYLCASSPRGQGVTDTQYFGPGTRLTVL.

J is TRBJ2-7 and V is TRBV2; D gene ambiguous. The CDR3 is 13 amino acids. CDR1 is SNHLY and CDR2 is FYNNEI in the germline V gene. V was clipped by 11 bases and J by 2 bases, with 16 bases between them. The CDR3 nucleotides are TGTGCCTGCGATCACGTAAAAACCTACGAGCAGTACTTC. Amino acids: CACDHVKTYEQYF.

There are a few counts of this clone. The V and J genes are TRBV7-6 and TRBJ2-2, with TRBD2 matching over 11 bases. The germline V gene encodes CDR1 SGHVS and CDR2 FNYEAQ. With 5 bases clipped from V and 4 bases from J, the junction kept 3 bases outside the gene matches. The CDR3 totals 15 residues. This CDR3 reads CASSPGLAGTGELFF. The CDR3, as DNA: TGTGCCAGCAGCCCTGGACTAGCGGGCACCGGGGAGCTGTTTTTT. Full variable domain (rest looked up from reference TRBV7-6 and TRBJ2-2): GAGVSQSPRYKVTKRGQDVALRCDPISGHVSLYWYRQALGQGPEFLTYFNYEAQQDKSGLPNDRFSAERPEGSISTLTIQRTEQRDSAMYRCASSPGLAGTGELFFGEGSRLTVL.

The J gene is TRBJ2-5, the V gene TRBV28; perhaps TRBD2 as D (6 bases). Germline V gene sequence: CDR1 MDHEN, CDR2 SYDVKM. CDR3 length: 13 amino acids. Trimming cost V 5 bases and J 7 bases, with 14 bases left between them. As DNA, the CDR3 is TGTGCCAGCAGTGCACCCTTGCGGGGGACCCAGTACTTC. Translating it yields CASSAPLRGTQYF. Full variable domain (rest looked up from reference TRBV28 and TRBJ2-5): DVKVTQSSRYLVKRTGEKVFLECVQDMDHENMFWYRQDPGLGLRLIYFSYDVKMKEKGDIPEGYSVSREKKERFSLILESASTNQTSMYLCASSAPLRGTQYFGPGTRLLVL.

This rearrangement joins TRBV6-1 to TRBJ1-1; D ambiguous. Trimming left V 1 base short and J 2 bases short, with 17 bases between. Germline loops: CDR1 MNHNS, CDR2 SASEGT. The CDR3 is 17 amino acids. Here the CDR3 DNA reads TGTGCCAGCAGTGAAGACTCAGGATTGGTATCCAACACTGAAGCTTTCTTT. This codes for CASSEDSGLVSNTEAFF.

The chain has TRBV7-5 and TRBJ2-5; no check of the table's D call, TRBD2, against the DNA was made. TRBV7-5 is assigned pseudogene status. This CDR3 region has 15 residues. For the CDR3, the DNA is TGTGTCAGAAGCTGGGTCGCGGGGGACTCGGAGACCCAGTACTTC. This gives the protein CVRSWVAGDSETQYF.

The sample holds one count of this clone. The chain employs TRBV7-6 and TRBJ1-1, with 7 bases aligning to TRBD1. In germline, CDR1 is SGHVS, CDR2 FNYEAQ. There are 17 residues in the CDR3. The V and J ends lost 1 base and 0 bases, in that order; junction bases with no gene match: 8. The CDR3 region has the DNA TGTGCCAGCAGCTTAGGACAGGGCCTTAGTATGAACACTGAAGCTTTCTTT. Amino acid sequence: CASSLGQGLSMNTEAFF.

Comments on this clone: One end of the junction varies from germline; a read error may be responsible. CDR3 coding DNA: TGCAGCGTTGACCCTTTGCGGGAGCGACTCTTC. Its translation is CSVDPLRERLF. This chain uses TRBV29-1 with TRBJ2-1; TRBD2 matches 7 bases. CDR1 is SQVTM, CDR2 ANQGSEA, per germline. The CDR3 has 11 residues.

The gene calls are TRBV7-2 and TRBJ2-7; TRBD2 matches 13 bases. The V gene's germline CDR1 is SGHTA and CDR2 FQGNSA. The CDR3 covers 15 residues. V shed 1 base, J shed 3 bases, and the junction held 0 bases outside the gene matches. The CDR3 nucleotides are TGTGCCAGCAGCTTAGGACTAGCGGGAGGCTACGAGCAGTACTTC. Amino acids: CASSLGLAGGYEQYF.

The chain couples TRBV5-5 to TRBJ2-2; TRBD1 aligns across 10 bases. V dropped 6 bases and J dropped 5; count of bases not matched to a gene: 10. Germline V CDR1 and CDR2: SGHKS, YYEKEE (reference sequence). CDR3 length equals 16 residues. As DNA, the CDR3 is TGTGCCAGCACCTCTGACAGGGGGCTAAATACCGGGGAGCTGTTTTTT. This codes for CASTSDRGLNTGELFF.

The CDR3, as DNA: TGTGCCAGCTCACCAAGCGGGACAGGGGAGGTTTACACTGAAGCTTTCTTT. Translating gives CASSPSGTGEVYTEAFF. This chain connects TRBV18 to TRBJ1-1; 10 bases are a match to TRBD1. CDR3 length equals 17 residues. The V and J ends lost 2 bases and 3 bases, in that order; junction bases with no gene match: 9. Germline V gene sequence: CDR1 KGHSH, CDR2 LQKENI. Full variable domain (missing parts from reference TRBV18 and TRBJ1-1): NAGVMQNPRHLVRRRGQEARLRCSPMKGHSHVYWYRQLPEEGLKFMVYLQKENIIDESGMPKERFSAEFPKEGPSILRIQQVVRGDSAAYFCASSPSGTGEVYTEAFFGQGTRLTVV.

The CDR3 sequence is CASSLGQGARAKNIQYF. CDR3 DNA: TGTGCCAGCAGTTTAGGACAGGGGGCTCGGGCCAAAAACATTCAGTACTTC. This rearrangement joins TRBV27 to TRBJ2-4; 11 nucleotides agree with TRBD1. This CDR3 region has 17 residues. Germline CDR1 reads MNHEY; CDR2 reads SMNVEV (reference sequence). V lost 2 bases and J lost 1; bases outside the gene matches: 4.

The rearrangement joins TRBV6-1 to TRBJ2-2; D gene ambiguous. There are 15 residues in the CDR3. Deletions cut 7 bases from V and 3 bases from J, with 15 bases between. Germline V gives CDR1 MNHNS, CDR2 SASEGT. The CDR3 here is CASTPGQTYTGELFF. DNA for the CDR3: TGTGCCAGCACCCCTGGGCAGACATACACCGGGGAGCTGTTTTTT.

J is TRBJ2-1 and V is TRBV5-6; 7 bases are shared with TRBD1. Looked up from germline, CDR1 is SGHDT and CDR2 is YYEEEE. CDR3 length: 14 amino acids. V dropped 3 bases and J dropped 1; count of bases not matched to a gene: 1. CDR3 sequence reads: CASSSQGSYNEQFF. In nucleotides, the CDR3 is TGTGCCAGCAGCTCACAGGGGTCCTACAATGAGCAGTTCTTC.

The chain is built from TRBV2 and TRBJ1-1, with a possible D match to TRBD1 (5 bases). Trimming took off 6 bases at V and 0 bases at J, with 14 bases between the two ends. The CDR3 has 15 amino acids. CDR1 and CDR2 (germline): SNHLY, FYNNEI. The CDR3 spells CASREIPGMNTEAFF. The CDR3 coding sequence is TGTGCCAGCAGGGAGATCCCAGGGATGAACACTGAAGCTTTCTTT.

The chain couples TRBV7-2 to TRBJ2-5, with D tentatively TRBD1 (6 bases). The CDR3 has 15 residues. V lost 1 base and J lost 4, with 13 bases in between. Germline assignment: CDR1 SGHTA and CDR2 FQGNSA. The CDR3 DNA reads as TGTGCCAGCAGCTTAGTGACTCGAGGGGGAGAGACCCAGTACTTC. Translating gives CASSLVTRGGETQYF.

This chain connects TRBV29-1 to TRBJ1-3, with TRBD1 matching 10 bases. CDR1 and CDR2 (germline): SQVTM, ANQGSEA. Unmatched junction bases numbered 10, after V lost 4 bases and J lost 4 bases. The CDR3 length is 16 residues. The chain's CDR3 is CSVGLGGQGKGNTIYF. CDR3 nucleotide sequence: TGCAGCGTTGGTCTTGGGGGACAGGGGAAAGGAAACACCATATATTTT.

This sequence joins TRBV27 and TRBJ1-2; 7 bases line up with TRBD1. The junction had 4 bases not matched to a gene; V was cut back by 3 bases and J by 6 bases. The CDR3 extends over 13 amino acids. The V gene's germline CDR1 is MNHEY and CDR2 SMNVEV (reference sequence). The CDR3 sequence is CASSFRQGHGYTF. In nucleotides, the CDR3 is TGTGCCAGCAGTTTCAGACAGGGCCATGGCTACACCTTC.

The V call is TRBV5-1, the J call TRBJ1-1; D is uncertain. V was cut by 2 bases and J by 1 base, with 6 bases left in between. Germline V gene data show CDR1 as SGHRS and CDR2 as YFSETQ. The CDR3 has 13 amino acids. The CDR3 nucleotides are TGCGCCAGCAGCTTAATATCGAACACTGAAGCTTTCTTT. This sequence encodes CASSLISNTEAFF.

This clone was counted a few times. Other DNA sequences from this sample encode an identical CDR3 as well. The chain employs TRBV6-5 and TRBJ1-2; D is possibly TRBD1 (5 bases). The CDR3 spans 14 residues. The germline V gene has CDR1 MNHEY and CDR2 SVGAGI. V was pared by 5 bases and J by 4 bases, with 14 bases between. The chain's CDR3 is CASSLGASSYGYTF. The CDR3 DNA follows: TGTGCCAGCAGTCTTGGGGCCTCTTCCTATGGCTACACCTTC.

The sample holds a few counts of this clone. The chain recombines TRBV28 with TRBJ1-2, with 8 nucleotides matching TRBD1. Germline values: CDR1 MDHEN, CDR2 SYDVKM. There are 14 residues in the CDR3. V dropped 6 bases and J dropped 8; count of bases not matched to a gene: 11. As DNA, the CDR3 is TGTGCCAGCAGCCAGCAGGACAGGGTAAACGGCTACACCTTC. Residues: CASSQQDRVNGYTF.

CDR3 sequence: CASKRDRGKDGEKLFF. The CDR3 DNA reads as TGTGCCAGTAAACGGGACAGGGGAAAGGATGGTGAAAAACTGTTTTTT. This chain connects TRBV19 to TRBJ1-4, with 10 nucleotides matching TRBD1. The CDR3 totals 16 residues. CDR1 LNHDA and CDR2 SQIVND come from the germline V gene (reference sequence). The trim removed 7 bases at V and 7 bases at J, leaving 12 bases unmatched.

The chain has TRBV5-4 and TRBJ2-7; tentatively, D is TRBD2 (5 bases). This CDR3 region has 15 residues. CDR1 SGHNT and CDR2 YYREEE come from the germline V gene (reference sequence). V lost 0 bases and J 2 bases, leaving 12 bases between the germline ends. The CDR3 DNA is TGTGCCAGCAGCTTGGCCGTGGGAGATGCCTACGAGCAGTACTTC. Protein sequence: CASSLAVGDAYEQYF.